Shown below are 32 T cell receptor beta chains from a single sample sequenced in a study of blood T cell repertoires in COVID-19. Sequenced by immunoSEQ multiplex PCR; TCRdb stores in-frame clones only, minus some. In the table there are more than 60,000 clones, roughly 89% of which are singletons. The sample comprised peripheral blood. These TCRs come from a woman in her 50s with active COVID-19.

As to this clone: This sample includes further DNA sequences coding for the same CDR3. This chain links TRBV5-1 with TRBJ2-7, with 10 bases aligning to TRBD2. Germline CDR1 and CDR2: SGHRS and YFSETQ. This CDR3 region has 14 residues. Trimming cost V 0 bases and J 3 bases; bases outside gene matches: 0. As DNA, the CDR3 is TGCGCCAGCAGCTTGGGGACTAGCGGCTACGAGCAGTACTTC. Encoded protein: CASSLGTSGYEQYF.

The rearrangement links TRBV9 to TRBJ2-7, with TRBD2 matching over 7 bases. The CDR3 is 15 amino acids. Germline-derived CDR1 and CDR2 are SGDLS and YYNGEE. Losses at the gene ends were 0 bases for V and 0 bases for J; bases not matched to a gene: 3. In nucleotides, the CDR3 is TGTGCCAGCAGCGTAGGCACTAGCGACTCCTACGAGCAGTACTTC. It specifies CASSVGTSDSYEQYF.

This chain joins TRBV5-1 and TRBJ2-1, with TRBD2 as a possible D gene (5 bases). The ends were cut back, 0 bases at V and 4 bases at J, with 20 bases in the middle. CDR3 length equals 18 residues. Germline CDR1 is SGHRS and CDR2 is YFSETQ. CDR3 sequence reads: CASSLGFGFSVRYNEQFF. The CDR3 coding sequence is TGCGCCAGCAGCTTGGGATTTGGGTTTAGCGTCCGTTACAATGAGCAGTTCTTC.

This clone was recorded a few times. The chain has TRBV12-3 or TRBV12-4 and TRBJ1-2; unclear D gene. The V gene lost 10 bases and the J gene lost 6 bases, with 18 bases spanning the gap. The CDR3 runs 13 residues. The CDR3 sequence is CATVVGELHGYTF. The CDR3 DNA is TGTGCCACCGTAGTTGGGGAGCTGCATGGCTACACCTTC.

The chain joins TRBV18 to TRBJ1-2, with a tentative D call TRBD1 (6 bases). This CDR3 contains 15 residues. The V gene's germline CDR1 is KGHSH and CDR2 LQKENI. V was trimmed by 1 base and J by 2 bases, leaving 11 bases between them. The CDR3 loop reads CASSPLPGENYGYTF. In DNA, the CDR3 is TGTGCCAGCTCACCACTCCCAGGGGAGAACTATGGCTACACCTTC.

The V gene is TRBV5-4, the J gene TRBJ2-1; 9 bases fit TRBD1. The trim removed 3 bases at V and 4 bases at J, leaving 5 bases unmatched. This CDR3 has 15 amino acids. Germline CDR1 reads SGHNT; CDR2 reads YYREEE (reference sequence). The CDR3 loop reads CASSSSGTGYNEQFF. In DNA form, the CDR3 reads TGTGCCAGCAGCTCGTCCGGGACAGGGTACAATGAGCAGTTCTTC.

The rearrangement links TRBV11-2 to TRBJ2-7, with TRBD2 matching 16 bases. Germline CDR1 reads SGHAT; CDR2 reads FQNNGV. V dropped 6 bases and J dropped 6; count of bases not matched to a gene: 11. The CDR3 contains 17 residues. The CDR3, as DNA: TGTGCCAGCAGTCCAAGCGGGGGACTAGCGGGAGGGGGCGAGCAGTACTTC. Protein sequence: CASSPSGGLAGGGEQYF.

For this clone: At one end, the junction sequence differs from germline, possibly due to a read error. Within the sample, other DNA sequences also encode this same CDR3. This chain links TRBV6-2 or TRBV6-3 with TRBJ1-1; D is unresolved. Germline CDR1 is MNHEY and CDR2 is SVGEGT. CDR3 length: 15 amino acids. This CDR3 is CASSYSLEMNTEAFF. The CDR3 DNA reads as TGTGCCAGCAGTTACTCGTTGGAGATGAACACCGAAGCTTTCTTT.

The genes are TRBV3-1 (or the pseudogene TRBV3-2) and TRBJ2-1; 8 bases are a match to TRBD2. Trimming took 1 base from V and 2 from J; bases not matched to a gene: 4. Germline CDR1 reads LGHDT; CDR2 reads YNNKEL (reference sequence). The CDR3 spans 16 residues. CDR3: CASSQVPSGPYNEQFF. The CDR3 region has the DNA TGTGCCAGCAGCCAAGTCCCTAGCGGGCCCTACAATGAGCAGTTCTTC.

The chain recombines TRBV7-9 with TRBJ2-1; D is perhaps TRBD1 (5 bases). The germline V gene has CDR1 SEHNR and CDR2 FQNEAQ (reference sequence). The germline V and J ends were trimmed by 5 bases and 4 bases, with 12 bases remaining between them. The CDR3 is 14 residues long. The CDR3 spells CASSSLTGYNEQFF. The CDR3 coding sequence is TGTGCCAGCAGCAGCCTCACAGGTTACAATGAGCAGTTCTTC.

This chain links TRBV6-1 with TRBJ2-6; D gene ambiguous. Trimming removed 0 bases at V and 1 base at J, with 7 bases between. The germline V gene encodes CDR1 MNHNS and CDR2 SASEGT. This CDR3 has 16 residues. CDR3 amino acids: CASSEAIGSGANVLTF. The DNA for the CDR3 is TGTGCCAGCAGTGAAGCAATCGGGTCTGGGGCCAACGTCCTGACTTTC.

The chain has TRBV19 and TRBJ1-2; D call uncertain. The CDR3 extends over 14 amino acids. Germline V lookup: CDR1 LNHDA, CDR2 SQIVND (reference sequence). Deletions cut 6 bases from V and 3 bases from J, with 14 bases between. The CDR3 bases are TGTGCCAGTAGCCCCGGGATTTGGGACTATGGCTACACCTTC. This encodes CASSPGIWDYGYTF.

The chain employs TRBV4-1 and TRBJ2-1, with a tentative D call TRBD2 (6 bases). This CDR3 is built from 16 residues. V was cut by 0 bases and J by 2 bases, with 11 bases left in between. The germline gives CDR1 MGHRA, CDR2 YSYEKL. The CDR3, as DNA: TGCGCCAGCAGCCAAGATTGGCGGGGTACCTACAATGAGCAGTTCTTC. This sequence encodes CASSQDWRGTYNEQFF.

V usage is TRBV13 and J usage is TRBJ2-7, with 7 bases that match TRBD1. Trimming cost V 4 bases and J 0 bases; bases outside gene matches: 3. CDR3 length equals 14 residues. Germline V gene sequence: CDR1 PRHDT, CDR2 FYEKMQ (reference sequence). CDR3 coding DNA: TGTGCCAGCAGCTCGCGGACAGGCTCCTACGAGCAGTACTTC. Encoded protein: CASSSRTGSYEQYF.

V usage is TRBV5-5 and J usage is TRBJ1-4; D is perhaps TRBD1 (6 bases). The length of the CDR3 is 16 residues. CDR1 and CDR2 from the germline V gene are SGHKS and YYEKEE (reference sequence). V lost 0 bases to trimming and J lost 4 bases, with 13 bases between them. CDR3 sequence reads: CASSLDRASYNEKLFF. CDR3 DNA sequence: TGTGCCAGCAGCTTGGACAGGGCGAGCTATAATGAAAAACTGTTTTTT.

Only a few counts were recorded for this clone. The chain couples TRBV7-6 to TRBJ1-3; no firm D call. This CDR3 spans 16 amino acids. Germline V gene data show CDR1 as SGHVS and CDR2 as FNYEAQ. Trimming stripped 5 bases from V and 0 bases from J, with 14 bases between. The CDR3 nucleotides read TGTGCCAGCAGCGCAGGTCGACCGAGCTCTGGAAACACCATATATTTT. Its protein is CASSAGRPSSGNTIYF.

The genes are TRBV28 and TRBJ2-1; the D gene is possibly TRBD2 (6 bases). Germline assignment: CDR1 MDHEN and CDR2 SYDVKM. This CDR3 is 17 amino acids long. V lost 6 bases and J 6 bases, leaving 24 bases between the germline ends. In DNA form, the CDR3 reads TGTGCCAGCAGCTCCCCCGGGTGGCGGAGGGCGCTCAATGAGCAGTTCTTC. As protein: CASSSPGWRRALNEQFF.

The chain carries TRBV6-5 and TRBJ1-5, with D uncertain. The CDR3 is made up of 14 amino acids. Trimming pared 7 bases from V and 6 bases from J, leaving 16 bases between. Germline lookup yields CDR1 MNHEY and CDR2 SVGAGI. This CDR3 is CASTGGMVGQPQHF. CDR3 in DNA: TGTGCCAGCACGGGAGGGATGGTCGGTCAGCCCCAGCATTTT.

The chain is built from TRBV19 and TRBJ2-1, with 9 positions matching TRBD2. The V gene end was trimmed by 0 bases and the J gene end by 2 bases; junction bases not matched to a gene: 5. Germline CDR1 reads LNHDA; CDR2 reads SQIVND (reference sequence). The CDR3 has 17 amino acids. As DNA, the CDR3 is TGTGCCAGTAGTATAGACATACTAGCGGGCCCCTACAATGAGCAGTTCTTC. Its protein is CASSIDILAGPYNEQFF.

This clone was counted a single time. The chain links TRBV18 to TRBJ2-5; 9 nucleotides match TRBD1. CDR1 is KGHSH and CDR2 is LQKENI in the germline V gene. The length of the CDR3 is 17 residues. Losses at the gene ends were 0 bases for V and 4 bases for J; bases not matched to a gene: 9. CDR3 amino acids: CASSPPDRTGVGETQYF. CDR3 nucleotides: TGTGCCAGCTCACCACCGGATCGGACAGGGGTCGGAGAGACCCAGTACTTC.

The rearrangement joins TRBV19 to TRBJ2-1, with 10 bases that match TRBD2. The J segment lost 0 bases and the V segment lost 3 bases, leaving 17 bases of the junction unmatched. This CDR3 region has 21 residues. CDR1 is LNHDA, CDR2 SQIVND, per germline (reference sequence). The CDR3 loop is CASSIVRTGTSALSSYNEQFF. The CDR3 DNA reads as TGTGCCAGTAGTATCGTCAGGACCGGGACTAGCGCATTGAGCTCCTACAATGAGCAGTTCTTC.

The J gene is TRBJ2-7, the V gene TRBV28; D is unclear. Per the germline V gene, CDR1 is MDHEN and CDR2 is SYDVKM. V was cut by 2 bases and J by 3 bases, with 5 bases left in between. The CDR3 is 12 residues long. CDR3 nucleotides: TGTGCCAGCAGTTTACAGGTCTACGAGCAGTACTTC. Translation: CASSLQVYEQYF.

This rearrangement joins TRBV7-3 to TRBJ2-2; TRBD2 might be the D (6 bases). V was shortened by 8 bases and J by 7 bases, with 11 bases between the two germline ends. There are 12 residues in the CDR3. CDR1 is SGHTA and CDR2 is FQGTGA in the germline V gene. The CDR3, as DNA: TGTGCCAGCGGGATGCGGGGCGGGGAGCTGTTTTTT. Translated: CASGMRGGELFF.

This sequence joins TRBV10-3 and TRBJ1-2; the match to TRBD1 covers 9 bases. With 2 bases clipped from V and 10 bases from J, the junction kept 14 bases outside the gene matches. This CDR3 has 16 residues. Germline CDR1 is ENHRY and CDR2 is SYGVKD. The DNA for the CDR3 is TGTGCCATCAGTGAGCTTCCTGGACAGGGGAAGTCTTACTACACCTTC. Translation: CAISELPGQGKSYYTF.

In its sample, this clone was seen a few times. J is TRBJ1-1 and V is TRBV15; 9 bases map to TRBD1. CDR1 and CDR2 (germline): LNHNV, YYDKDF (reference sequence). The CDR3 consists of 13 residues. The ends lost 9 bases at V and 5 bases at J; junction bases unmatched: 7. The CDR3 nucleotides read TGTGCCACTGGGGACAGGGCTTCGACTGAAGCTTTCTTT. Encoded protein: CATGDRASTEAFF.

The chain links TRBV6-5 to TRBJ1-3; a possible D gene is TRBD1 (5 bases). This CDR3 region has 16 residues. CDR1 is MNHEY, CDR2 SVGAGI, per germline. Trimming removed 0 bases from V and 3 bases from J, with 12 bases in between. CDR3 in DNA: TGTGCCAGCAGTTACTCGGCAGGGCTCTTTGGAAACACCATATATTTT. Translated: CASSYSAGLFGNTIYF.

This clone was detected a few times. This sequence joins TRBV5-1 and TRBJ1-2; D unresolved. Deletions cut 4 bases from V and 7 bases from J, with 17 bases between. Germline assignment: CDR1 SGHRS and CDR2 YFSETQ. The CDR3 spans 14 residues. The chain's CDR3 is CASSPTPGGGGYTF. Written as DNA, the CDR3 is TGCGCCAGCAGCCCAACTCCGGGAGGAGGTGGCTACACCTTC. The variable domain in full, completed from reference TRBV5-1 and TRBJ1-2, reads KAGVTQTPRYLIKTRGQQVTLSCSPISGHRSVSWYQQTPGQGLQFLFEYFSETQRNKGNFPGRFSGRQFSNSRSEMNVSTLELGDSALYLCASSPTPGGGGYTFGSGTRLTVV.

The chain has TRBV27 and TRBJ1-5; D is possibly TRBD1 (5 bases). The V end was cut by 7 bases, the J end by 9 bases, with 28 bases between. Germline CDR1 reads MNHEY; CDR2 reads SMNVEV (reference sequence). The CDR3 has 17 amino acids. CDR3 DNA sequence: TGTGCCAGCAAGTCCACAGGTTCAGGCGCATTCTTCGGGCCCCAGCATTTT. Its protein product is CASKSTGSGAFFGPQHF.

The chain couples TRBV15 to TRBJ2-1; 7 positions agree with TRBD2. Losses at the gene ends were 1 base for V and 10 bases for J; bases not matched to a gene: 7. There are 14 residues in the CDR3. Germline V lookup: CDR1 LNHNV, CDR2 YYDKDF (reference sequence). CDR3 residues: CATSRGGSGDEQFF. In DNA form, the CDR3 reads TGTGCCACCAGCAGAGGCGGGAGTGGGGACGAGCAGTTCTTC.

The chain recombines TRBV6-1 with TRBJ1-1; D remains unclear. The CDR3 sequence is 12 residues long. The V and J ends lost 0 bases and 11 bases respectively, with 10 bases between them. Germline assignment: CDR1 MNHNS and CDR2 SASEGT. As DNA, the CDR3 is TGTGCCAGCAGTGAAGCGCGGAATGAGGCTTTCTTT. Translation gives CASSEARNEAFF.

V and J are TRBV7-9 and TRBJ2-7; 8 bases line up with TRBD1. The trim removed 5 bases at V and 5 bases at J, leaving 8 bases unmatched. This CDR3 spans 14 amino acids. Germline lookup yields CDR1 SEHNR and CDR2 FQNEAQ (reference sequence). CDR3 in amino acids: CASSGRTGYNEQYF. The DNA for the CDR3 is TGTGCCAGCAGCGGACGGACAGGGTATAACGAGCAGTACTTC.

The rearrangement links TRBV27 to TRBJ2-3; 9 nucleotides match TRBD2. Trimming at V came to 4 bases and at J to 1 base, leaving 12 bases not matched to a gene. Germline-derived CDR1 and CDR2 are MNHEY and SMNVEV (reference sequence). The CDR3 covers 18 residues. The CDR3 DNA reads as TGTGCCAGCAGTTCCCTACCGACCTTAGCGGGGGGCACAGATACGCAGTATTTT. Protein sequence: CASSSLPTLAGGTDTQYF.